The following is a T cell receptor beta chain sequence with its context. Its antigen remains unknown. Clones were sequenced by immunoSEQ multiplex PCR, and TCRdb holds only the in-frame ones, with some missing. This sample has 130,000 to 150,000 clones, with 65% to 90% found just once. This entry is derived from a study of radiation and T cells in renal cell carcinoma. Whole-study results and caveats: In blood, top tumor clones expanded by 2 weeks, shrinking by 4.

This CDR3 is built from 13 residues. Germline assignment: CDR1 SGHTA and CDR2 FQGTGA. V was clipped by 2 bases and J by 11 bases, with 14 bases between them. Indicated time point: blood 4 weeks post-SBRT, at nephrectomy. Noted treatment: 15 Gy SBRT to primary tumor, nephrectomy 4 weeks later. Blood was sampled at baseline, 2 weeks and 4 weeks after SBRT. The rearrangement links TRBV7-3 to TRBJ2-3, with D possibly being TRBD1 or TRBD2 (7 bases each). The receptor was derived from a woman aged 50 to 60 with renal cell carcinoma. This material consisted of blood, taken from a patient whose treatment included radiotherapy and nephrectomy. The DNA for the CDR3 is TGTGCCAGCAGCTTAGACAGGGAGGGAGGGCAGTATTTT. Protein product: CASSLDREGGQYF.